The rows below give T cell receptor beta chains drawn from one sample of a study of T-cell reconstitution after alpha-beta-depleted transplantation in children. TCRdb independently ran MiXCR on the PCR reads; one entry per CDR3 protein. Of 250,000 or so distinct CDR3 sequences in the sample, 8.2% were seen once. The source material was PBMCs, mostly from graft donor cells, sampled 180 days after TCRalphabeta/CD19-depleted stem cell transplant. The receptors were gathered from a male patient younger than 18 who had a stem cell transplant for acute lymphoblastic leukemia, so the T cells may come from the graft donor. Each CDR3 is given with its conserved first and last residue. A D gene is named only where the DNA matches it firmly. Size is stated for part of the rows, as once, few or many counts, or as a class when the clone is expanded.

.	few	TRBJ2-3	TRBV12-3/TRBV12-4	CASRTGWREIKDTQYF	TGTGCCAGCAGGACAGGATGGCGGGAGATAAAAGATACGCAGTATTTT
TRBD1	many	TRBJ2-7	TRBV28	CASIRTGGGGEQYF	TGTGCCAGCATCCGGACAGGGGGTGGAGGCGAGCAGTACTTC
TRBD2	many	TRBJ2-7	TRBV5-1	CASSLEPPSGGFAYEQYF	TGCGCCAGCAGCTTGGAACCTCCTAGCGGGGGTTTCGCCTACGAGCAGTACTTC
TRBD2	few	TRBJ2-3	TRBV12-3/TRBV12-4	CASSPVAGGYTDTQYF	TGTGCCAGCAGTCCAGTAGCGGGGGGGTACACAGATACGCAGTATTTT
.	many	TRBJ1-2	TRBV27	CASSENPSVYGYTF	TGTGCCAGCAGTGAGAATCCCTCGGTCTATGGCTACACCTTC
.	many	TRBJ2-3	TRBV7-2	CASSSGSLRHTDTQYF	TGTGCCAGCAGCTCGGGGAGTTTGAGACACACAGATACGCAGTATTTT
TRBD2	many	TRBJ2-7	TRBV29-1	CSSLWGGTYEQYF	TGCAGCTCCCTATGGGGAGGGACCTACGAGCAGTACTTC
TRBD1	many	TRBJ2-5	TRBV2	CASSTGTGEETQYF	TGTGCCAGCAGCACCGGGACAGGGGAAGAGACCCAGTACTTC
.	many	TRBJ1-4	TRBV7-2	CASSPRSLATNEKLFF	TGTGCCAGCAGCCCGCGGTCCCTTGCAACTAATGAAAAACTGTTTTTT
.	many	TRBJ2-7	TRBV25-1	CASSEAGRGSSYEQYF	TGTGCCAGCAGTGAAGCGGGACGGGGCTCGTCCTACGAGCAGTACTTC
.	.	TRBJ1-6	TRBV10-3	CAISESGHRNSPLHF	TGTGCCATCAGTGAGTCGGGACATCGTAATTCACCCCTCCACTTT
TRBD1	many	TRBJ2-6	TRBV10-3	CAISVRDRGFSGANVLTF	TGTGCCATCAGTGTTAGGGACAGGGGTTTCTCTGGGGCCAACGTCCTGACTTTC
TRBD2	many	TRBJ2-7	TRBV29-1	CSVGTREGRYEQYF	TGCAGCGTTGGGACGCGGGAGGGCCGTTACGAGCAGTACTTC
TRBD2	.	TRBJ2-5	TRBV6-1	CASSLLAADQETQYF	TGTGCCAGCAGCCTACTAGCGGCAGACCAAGAGACCCAGTACTTC
TRBD1	.	TRBJ1-2	TRBV12-3/TRBV12-4	CASSLGQGQGYTF	TGTGCCAGCAGTTTAGGACAGGGGCAGGGCTACACCTTC
TRBD2	many	TRBJ2-1	TRBV4-1	CASSHPSGYSSYNEQFF	TGCGCCAGCAGCCACCCTAGCGGTTACAGCTCCTACAATGAGCAGTTCTTC
TRBD2	many	TRBJ2-4	TRBV5-1	CASSLTGGPGNAKNIQYF	TGCGCCAGCAGCTTAACGGGAGGGCCAGGAAACGCCAAAAACATTCAGTACTTC
.	many	TRBJ2-5	TRBV3-1	CASSQVSGSETQYF	TGTGCCAGCAGCCAAGTTTCGGGGTCGGAGACCCAGTACTTC
.	many	TRBJ2-1	TRBV20-1	CSAALPGQSYNEQFF	TGCAGTGCGGCCCTTCCGGGACAAAGCTACAATGAGCAGTTCTTC
.	many	TRBJ2-7	TRBV3-1	CASSHLFDGTPYEQYF	TGTGCCAGCAGCCACCTTTTTGACGGAACCCCCTACGAGCAGTACTTC
.	few	TRBJ2-3	TRBV6-5	CASSYSSATDTQYF	TGTGCCAGCAGTTACTCCTCAGCGACAGATACGCAGTATTTT